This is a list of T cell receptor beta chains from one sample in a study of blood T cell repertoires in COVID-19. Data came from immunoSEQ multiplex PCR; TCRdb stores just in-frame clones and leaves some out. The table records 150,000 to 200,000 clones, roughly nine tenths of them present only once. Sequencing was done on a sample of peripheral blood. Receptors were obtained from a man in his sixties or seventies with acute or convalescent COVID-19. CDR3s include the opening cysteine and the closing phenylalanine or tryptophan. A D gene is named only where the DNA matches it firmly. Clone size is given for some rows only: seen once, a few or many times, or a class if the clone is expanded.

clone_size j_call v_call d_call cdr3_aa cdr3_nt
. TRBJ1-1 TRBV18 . CASSPGGPKGAFF TGTGCCAGCTCACCGGGAGGCCCCAAGGGAGCTTTCTTT
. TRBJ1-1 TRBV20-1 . CSAPRTVEAFF TGCAGTGCCCCCCGGACAGTTGAAGCTTTCTTT
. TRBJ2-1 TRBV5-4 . CASSLAVYNEQFF TGTGCCAGCAGCTTGGCTGTCTACAATGAGCAGTTCTTC
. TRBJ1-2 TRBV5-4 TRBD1 CASSRSQGADYGYTF TGTGCCAGCAGCCGCTCACAGGGGGCTGACTATGGCTACACCTTC
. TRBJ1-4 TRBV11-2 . CASSLRGGVLEKLFF TGTGCCAGCAGCTTGCGGGGGGGTGTCCTTGAAAAACTGTTTTTT
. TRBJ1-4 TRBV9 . CASSVGNSGREGEKLFF TGTGCCAGCAGCGTAGGAAATTCAGGTCGAGAGGGTGAAAAACTGTTTTTT
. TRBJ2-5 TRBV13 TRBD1 CASSFARGETQYF TGTGCCAGCAGCTTTGCCAGGGGGGAGACCCAGTACTTC
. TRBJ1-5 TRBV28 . CASSPDAGGNQPQHF TGTGCCAGCAGTCCGGACGCGGGGGGCAATCAGCCCCAGCATTTT
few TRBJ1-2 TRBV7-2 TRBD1 CASSLVGQHRGYTF TGTGCCAGCAGCTTAGTGGGACAGCACCGCGGCTACACCTTC
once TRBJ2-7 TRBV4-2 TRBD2 CASSGSGASGGPYSYEQYF TGTGCCAGCAGCGGGTCGGGGGCTAGCGGGGGACCTTACTCCTACGAGCAGTACTTC
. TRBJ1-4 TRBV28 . CASRDPTDNNEKLFF TGTGCCAGCAGGGACCCGACAGACAATAATGAAAAACTGTTTTTT
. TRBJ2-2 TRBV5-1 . CASSLTGPPLSGELFF TGCGCCAGCAGCCTTACAGGTCCTCCTTTATCCGGGGAGCTGTTTTTT
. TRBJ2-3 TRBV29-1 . CSVLGGQGGDTQYF TGCAGCGTTCTGGGGGGGCAGGGTGGAGATACGCAGTATTTT
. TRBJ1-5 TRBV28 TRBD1 CATLYDPLWTGNNQPQHF TGTGCCACCCTCTACGACCCTCTTTGGACAGGGAACAATCAGCCCCAGCATTTT
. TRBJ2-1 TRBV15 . CATSTNLINEQFF TGTGCCACCAGCACTAACCTTATAAATGAGCAGTTCTTC
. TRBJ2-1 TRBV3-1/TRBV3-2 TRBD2 CASSQAGGRGGWDEQFF TGTGCCAGCAGCCAAGCCGGCGGGAGAGGTGGGTGGGATGAGCAGTTCTTC
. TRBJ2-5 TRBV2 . CASSEALATDQETQYF TGTGCCAGCAGTGAAGCGCTGGCCACAGATCAAGAGACCCAGTACTTC
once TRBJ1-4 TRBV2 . CASTRTDGEEKLFF TGTGCCAGCACCAGGACAGACGGGGAGGAAAAACTGTTTTTT
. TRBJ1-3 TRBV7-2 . CASSLLGALSGNTIYF TGTGCCAGCAGCTTATTAGGGGCCCTCTCTGGAAACACCATATATTTT
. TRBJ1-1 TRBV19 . CASSISGGNLNTEAFF TGTGCCAGTAGTATATCCGGCGGCAACTTGAACACTGAAGCTTTCTTT
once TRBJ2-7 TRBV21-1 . CASSKHLETGELAGGPVEQYF TGTGCCAGCAGCAAACACCTAGAGACAGGGGAACTAGCGGGAGGGCCTGTCGAGCAGTACTTC
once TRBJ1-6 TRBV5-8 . CASSLVRGLSAYNSPLHF TGTGCCAGCAGCTTGGTGCGGGGGCTTAGTGCCTATAATTCACCCCTCCACTTT
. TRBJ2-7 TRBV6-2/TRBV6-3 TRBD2 CASSIGGIPTYEQYF TGTGCCAGCAGTATCGGGGGGATCCCCACCTACGAGCAGTACTTC
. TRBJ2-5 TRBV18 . CASSPPSLKETQYF TGTGCCAGCTCACCACCCTCCCTTAAAGAGACCCAGTACTTC
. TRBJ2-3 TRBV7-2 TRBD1 CASSRDRGTDTQYF TGTGCCAGCAGCCGGGACAGAGGCACAGATACGCAGTATTTT
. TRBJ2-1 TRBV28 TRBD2 CASRAPGLAGPEQFF TGTGCCAGCAGGGCTCCGGGACTAGCGGGTCCTGAGCAGTTCTTC
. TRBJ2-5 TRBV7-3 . CASSLTRGETQYF TGTGCCAGCAGCTTAACCAGGGGAGAGACCCAGTACTTC
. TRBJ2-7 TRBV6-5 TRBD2 CASSSGGASYEQYF TGTGCCAGCAGTAGCGGGGGGGCTTCCTACGAGCAGTACTTC
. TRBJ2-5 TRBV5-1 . CASSPAVQETQYF TGCGCCAGCAGCCCGGCGGTCCAAGAGACCCAGTACTTC
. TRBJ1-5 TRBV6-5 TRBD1 CASTTGNNQPQHF TGTGCCAGTACGACAGGGAATAATCAGCCCCAGCATTTT
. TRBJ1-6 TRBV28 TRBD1 CASSLPVDRDNYNSPLHF TGTGCCAGCAGTCTCCCTGTCGACAGGGACAACTATAATTCACCCCTCCACTTT
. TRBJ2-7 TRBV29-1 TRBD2 CSVYASGREQYF TGCAGCGTGTACGCTAGCGGGAGGGAGCAGTACTTC
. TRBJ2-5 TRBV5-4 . CASRILAADETQYF TGTGCCAGCAGGATACTAGCTGCCGACGAGACCCAGTACTTC
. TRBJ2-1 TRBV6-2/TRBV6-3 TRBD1 CASSPGTGGYNEQFF TGTGCCAGCAGTCCCGGGACAGGGGGCTACAATGAGCAGTTCTTC
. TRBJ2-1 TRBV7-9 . CASGISYNEQFF TGTGCCAGTGGCATCTCCTACAATGAGCAGTTCTTC
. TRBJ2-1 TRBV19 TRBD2 CASSSQKTSGSYNEQFF TGTGCCAGTAGTAGCCAAAAAACTAGCGGCTCCTACAATGAGCAGTTCTTC
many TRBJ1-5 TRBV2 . CASSERTARQPQHF TGTGCCAGCAGTGAAAGGACAGCTAGACAGCCCCAGCATTTT
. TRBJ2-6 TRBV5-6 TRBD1 CASGRTGSSGANVLTF TGTGCCTCAGGGAGGACAGGGTCATCTGGGGCCAACGTCCTGACTTTC
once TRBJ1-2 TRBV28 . CASSSMGGLSGYTF TGTGCCAGCTCCTCAATGGGGGGGCTCAGCGGCTACACCTTC
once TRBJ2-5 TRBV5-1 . CASSLGFAPQETQYF TGCGCCAGCAGCTTGGGGTTTGCGCCCCAAGAGACCCAGTACTTC
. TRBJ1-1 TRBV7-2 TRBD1 CASSLLGGQGNTEAFF TGTGCCAGCAGCTTATTGGGGGGACAGGGGAACACTGAAGCTTTCTTT
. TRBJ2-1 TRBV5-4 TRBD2 CASSSPSGTTSSYNEQFF TGTGCCAGCAGCTCTCCCTCCGGGACTACGAGCTCCTACAATGAGCAGTTCTTC
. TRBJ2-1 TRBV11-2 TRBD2 CASSFPPGTGGNEQFF TGTGCCAGCAGCTTTCCTCCAGGGACGGGGGGCAATGAGCAGTTCTTC
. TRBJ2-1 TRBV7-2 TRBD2 CASNPRRGIYNEQFF TGTGCCAGCAACCCTAGGCGGGGGATCTACAATGAGCAGTTCTTC
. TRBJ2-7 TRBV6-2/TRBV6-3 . CASSTQTYEQYF TGTGCCAGCAGTACCCAGACCTACGAGCAGTACTTC
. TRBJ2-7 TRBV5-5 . CASSKLGGGQYF TGTGCCAGCAGTAAACTGGGGGGTGGTCAGTACTTC
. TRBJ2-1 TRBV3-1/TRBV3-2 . CASSPPHNEQFF TGTGCCAGCAGCCCTCCCCACAATGAGCAGTTCTTC
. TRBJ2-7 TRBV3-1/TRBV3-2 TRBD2 CASSPGTSGSYEQYF TGTGCCAGCAGCCCCGGGACTAGCGGGTCCTACGAGCAGTACTTC
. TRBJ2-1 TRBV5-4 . CASNLRDSYNEQFF TGTGCCAGCAACCTCCGGGACTCCTACAATGAGCAGTTCTTC
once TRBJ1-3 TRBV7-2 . CASSLAWGGIGNTIYF TGTGCCAGCAGCTTAGCCTGGGGAGGGATTGGAAACACCATATATTTT
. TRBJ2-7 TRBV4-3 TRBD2 CASSQDVPRTSGGNEQYF TGCGCCAGCAGCCAAGATGTCCCCCGGACTAGCGGGGGGAACGAGCAGTACTTC
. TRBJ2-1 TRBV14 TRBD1 CASSQAGGIEYNEQFF TGTGCCAGCAGCCAAGCAGGGGGCATTGAGTACAATGAGCAGTTCTTC
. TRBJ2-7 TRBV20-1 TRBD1 CSGITRDRRYF TGCAGTGGGATCACGCGGGACAGGAGGTACTTC
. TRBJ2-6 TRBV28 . CASGLEQISGANVLTF TGTGCCAGCGGATTAGAACAGATCTCTGGGGCCAACGTCCTGACTTTC
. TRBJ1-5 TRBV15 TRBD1 CATSGGQAYNQPQHF TGTGCCACCAGCGGCGGACAGGCGTACAATCAGCCCCAGCATTTT
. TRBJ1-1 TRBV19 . CASMRDMNTEAFF TGTGCCAGTATGAGGGACATGAACACTGAAGCTTTCTTT
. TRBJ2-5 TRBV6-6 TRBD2 CASIVAGDEIQYF TGTGCCAGCATCGTAGCGGGAGATGAGATCCAGTACTTC
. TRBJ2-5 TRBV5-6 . CASSLARISGGKETQYF TGTGCCAGCAGCTTGGCCCGGATTAGCGGAGGCAAAGAGACCCAGTACTTC
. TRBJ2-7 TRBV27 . CASSLSPMTGSYSYEQYF TGTGCCAGCAGTTTAAGCCCCATGACCGGGTCCTACTCCTACGAGCAGTACTTC